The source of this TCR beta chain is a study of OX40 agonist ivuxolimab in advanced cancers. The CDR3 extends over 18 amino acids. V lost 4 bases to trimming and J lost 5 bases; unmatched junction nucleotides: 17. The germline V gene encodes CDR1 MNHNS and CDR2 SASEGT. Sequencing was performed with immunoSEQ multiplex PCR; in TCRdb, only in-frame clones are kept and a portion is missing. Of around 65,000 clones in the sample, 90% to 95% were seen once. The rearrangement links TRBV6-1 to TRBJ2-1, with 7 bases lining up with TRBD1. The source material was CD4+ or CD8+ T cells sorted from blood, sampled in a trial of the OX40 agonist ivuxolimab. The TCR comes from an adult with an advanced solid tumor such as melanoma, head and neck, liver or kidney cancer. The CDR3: CASSGIRQGRLEHNEQFF. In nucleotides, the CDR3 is TGTGCCAGCAGTGGGATCAGACAGGGACGTCTTGAGCACAATGAGCAGTTCTTC.